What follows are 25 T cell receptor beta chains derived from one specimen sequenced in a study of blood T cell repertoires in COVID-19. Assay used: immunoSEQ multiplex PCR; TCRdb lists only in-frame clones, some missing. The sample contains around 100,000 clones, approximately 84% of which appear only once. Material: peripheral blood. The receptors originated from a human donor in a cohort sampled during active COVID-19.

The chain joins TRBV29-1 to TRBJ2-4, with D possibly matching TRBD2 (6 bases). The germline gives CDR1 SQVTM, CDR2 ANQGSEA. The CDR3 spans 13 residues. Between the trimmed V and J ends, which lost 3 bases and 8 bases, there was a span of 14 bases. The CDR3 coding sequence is TGCAGCGTTGACTTCGGGGGAGAGGACATTCAGTACTTC. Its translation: CSVDFGGEDIQYF. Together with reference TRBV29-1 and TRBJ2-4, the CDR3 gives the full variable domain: SAVISQKPSRDICQRGTSLTIQCQVDSQVTMMFWYRQQPGQSLTLIATANQGSEATYESGFVIDKFPISRPNLTFSTLTVSNMSPEDSSIYLCSVDFGGEDIQYFGAGTRLSVL.

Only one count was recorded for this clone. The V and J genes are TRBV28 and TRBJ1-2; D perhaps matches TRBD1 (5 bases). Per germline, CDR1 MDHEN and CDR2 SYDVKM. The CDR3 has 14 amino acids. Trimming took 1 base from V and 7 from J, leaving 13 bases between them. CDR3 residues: CASSLSRGLGGYTF. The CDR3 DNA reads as TGTGCCAGCAGTTTATCGAGGGGACTGGGTGGCTACACCTTC.

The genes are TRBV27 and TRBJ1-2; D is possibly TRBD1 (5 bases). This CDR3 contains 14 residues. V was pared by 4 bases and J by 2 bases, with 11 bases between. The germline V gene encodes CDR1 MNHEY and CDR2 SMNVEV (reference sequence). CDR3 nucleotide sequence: TGTGCCAGCAGTTCAACCCCAGGGAACTATGGCTACACCTTC. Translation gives CASSSTPGNYGYTF.

The CDR3 coding sequence is TGTGCCAGCAGCCAGAACACTGAAGCTTTCTTT. As protein: CASSQNTEAFF. The chain combines TRBV2 with TRBJ1-1; no firm D call. Germline CDR1 SNHLY, CDR2 FYNNEI. The CDR3 extends over 11 amino acids. V lost 6 bases to trimming and J lost 1 base, with 3 bases between them.

CDR3 nucleotide sequence: TGTGCCAGCAGCACGAGGACAGACCTCACAGATACGCAGTATTTT. It translates to CASSTRTDLTDTQYF. This chain links TRBV5-5 with TRBJ2-3, with D tentatively TRBD1 (6 bases). Trimming took 4 bases from V and 2 from J, leaving 14 bases between them. CDR1 is SGHKS and CDR2 is YYEKEE in the germline V gene (reference sequence). This CDR3 is built from 15 residues.

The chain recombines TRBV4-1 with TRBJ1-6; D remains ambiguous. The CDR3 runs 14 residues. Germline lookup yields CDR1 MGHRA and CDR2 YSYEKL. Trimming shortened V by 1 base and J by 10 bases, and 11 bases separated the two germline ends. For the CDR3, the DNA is TGCGCCAGCAGCCAAGGAAGATTGGGCTCACCCCTCCACTTT. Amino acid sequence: CASSQGRLGSPLHF.

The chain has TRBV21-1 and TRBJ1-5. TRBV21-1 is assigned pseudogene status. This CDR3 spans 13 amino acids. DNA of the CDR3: TGTGCCAGCAGCCCTCTGGGGGGTCAGCCCCAGCATTTT. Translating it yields CASSPLGGQPQHF.

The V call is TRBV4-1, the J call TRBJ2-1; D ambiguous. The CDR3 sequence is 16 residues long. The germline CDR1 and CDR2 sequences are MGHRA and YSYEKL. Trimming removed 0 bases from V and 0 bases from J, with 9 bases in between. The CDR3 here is CASSQELLYSYNEQFF. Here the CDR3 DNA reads TGCGCCAGCAGCCAAGAACTTCTGTACTCCTACAATGAGCAGTTCTTC.

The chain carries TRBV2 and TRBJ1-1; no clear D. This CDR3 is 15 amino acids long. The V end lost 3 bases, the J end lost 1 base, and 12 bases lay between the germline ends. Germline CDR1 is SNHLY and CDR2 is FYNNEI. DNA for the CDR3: TGTGCCAGCAGTGAGAGTCGCAGCGCGAACACTGAAGCTTTCTTT. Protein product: CASSESRSANTEAFF. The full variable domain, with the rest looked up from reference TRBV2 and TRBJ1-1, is EPEVTQTPSHQVTQMGQEVILRCVPISNHLYFYWYRQILGQKVEFLVSFYNNEISEKSEIFDDQFSVERPDGSNFTLKIRSTKLEDSAMYFCASSESRSANTEAFFGQGTRLTVV.

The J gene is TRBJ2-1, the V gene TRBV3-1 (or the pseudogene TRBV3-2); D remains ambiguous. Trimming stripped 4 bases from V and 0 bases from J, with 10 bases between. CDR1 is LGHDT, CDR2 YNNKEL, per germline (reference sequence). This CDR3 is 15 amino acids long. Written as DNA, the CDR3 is TGTGCCAGCAGCCCTGTTCGGTCCTCCTACAATGAGCAGTTCTTC. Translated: CASSPVRSSYNEQFF.

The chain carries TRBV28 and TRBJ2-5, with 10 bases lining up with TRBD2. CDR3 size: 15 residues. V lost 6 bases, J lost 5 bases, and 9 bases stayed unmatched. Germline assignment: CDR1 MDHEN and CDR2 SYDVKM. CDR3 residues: CASRTGTSVGETQYF. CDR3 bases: TGTGCCAGCAGGACCGGGACTAGCGTTGGGGAGACCCAGTACTTC.

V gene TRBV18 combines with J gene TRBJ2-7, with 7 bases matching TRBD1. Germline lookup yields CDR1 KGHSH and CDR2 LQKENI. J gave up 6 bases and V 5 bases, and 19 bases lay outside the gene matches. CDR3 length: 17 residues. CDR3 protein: CASSGPLGQAPEGEQYF. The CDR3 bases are TGTGCCAGCTCAGGTCCCCTCGGACAGGCACCTGAGGGCGAGCAGTACTTC.

DNA for the CDR3: TGTGCCACCAGTGACTCAGGGACAGGGGACACTGAAGCTTTCTTT. This encodes CATSDSGTGDTEAFF. V and J are TRBV24-1 and TRBJ1-1; 10 positions agree with TRBD1. The CDR3 runs 15 residues. Germline V gives CDR1 KGHDR, CDR2 SFDVKD. Trimming at V came to 4 bases and at J to 3 bases, leaving 4 bases not matched to a gene.

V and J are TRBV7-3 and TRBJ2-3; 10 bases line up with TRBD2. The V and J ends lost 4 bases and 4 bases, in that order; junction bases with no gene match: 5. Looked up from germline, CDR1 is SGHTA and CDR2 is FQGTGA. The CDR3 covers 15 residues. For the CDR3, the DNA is TGTGCCAGCAGCTCCAAAGGGACTAGCGCAGATACGCAGTATTTT. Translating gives CASSSKGTSADTQYF.

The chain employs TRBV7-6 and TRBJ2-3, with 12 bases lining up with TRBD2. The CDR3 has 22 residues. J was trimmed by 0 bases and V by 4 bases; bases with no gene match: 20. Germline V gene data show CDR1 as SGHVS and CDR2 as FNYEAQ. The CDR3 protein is CASSSYPRTSGAPNTSTDTQYF. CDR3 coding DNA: TGTGCCAGCAGCTCCTACCCCAGGACTAGCGGGGCCCCCAATACAAGCACAGATACGCAGTATTTT.

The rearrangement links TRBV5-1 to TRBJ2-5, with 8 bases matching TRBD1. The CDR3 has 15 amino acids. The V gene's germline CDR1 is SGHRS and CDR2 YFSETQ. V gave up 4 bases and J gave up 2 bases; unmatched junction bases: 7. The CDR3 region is CASSTGTGRQETQYF. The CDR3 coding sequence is TGCGCCAGCAGCACCGGGACAGGTCGGCAAGAGACCCAGTACTTC.

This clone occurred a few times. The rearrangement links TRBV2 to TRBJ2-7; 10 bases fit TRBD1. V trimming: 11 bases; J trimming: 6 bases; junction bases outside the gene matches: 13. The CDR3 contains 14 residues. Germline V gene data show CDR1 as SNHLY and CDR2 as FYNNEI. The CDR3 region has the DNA TGTGCCTCGGCTCGGGACAGGGGAATGGTCGAGCAGTACTTC. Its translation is CASARDRGMVEQYF.

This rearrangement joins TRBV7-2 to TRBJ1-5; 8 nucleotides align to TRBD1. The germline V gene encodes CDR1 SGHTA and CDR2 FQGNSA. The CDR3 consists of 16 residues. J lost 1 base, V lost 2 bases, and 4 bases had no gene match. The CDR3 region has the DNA TGTGCCAGCAGCTTATCGACAGGGGTGAGCAATCAGCCCCAGCATTTT. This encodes CASSLSTGVSNQPQHF.

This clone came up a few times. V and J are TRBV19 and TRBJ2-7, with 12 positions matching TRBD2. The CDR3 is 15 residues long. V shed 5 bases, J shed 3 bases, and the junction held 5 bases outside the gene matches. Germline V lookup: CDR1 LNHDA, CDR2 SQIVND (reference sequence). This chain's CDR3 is CASSSKGLAGYEQYF. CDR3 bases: TGTGCCAGTAGTTCGAAGGGACTAGCGGGCTACGAGCAGTACTTC.

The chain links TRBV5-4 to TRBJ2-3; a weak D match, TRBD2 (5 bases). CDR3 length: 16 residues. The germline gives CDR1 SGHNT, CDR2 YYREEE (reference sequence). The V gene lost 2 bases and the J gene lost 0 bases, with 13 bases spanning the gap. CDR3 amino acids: CASSLGGMGSTDTQYF. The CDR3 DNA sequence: TGTGCCAGCAGCTTAGGAGGAATGGGAAGCACAGATACGCAGTATTTT.

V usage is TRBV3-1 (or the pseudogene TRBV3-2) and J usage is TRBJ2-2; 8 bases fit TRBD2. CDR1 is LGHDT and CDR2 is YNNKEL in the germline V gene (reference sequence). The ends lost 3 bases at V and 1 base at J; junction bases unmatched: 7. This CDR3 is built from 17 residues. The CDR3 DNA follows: TGTGCCAGCAGCCATGTCGCGGGGGGCTGGAACACCGGGGAGCTGTTTTTT. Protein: CASSHVAGGWNTGELFF.

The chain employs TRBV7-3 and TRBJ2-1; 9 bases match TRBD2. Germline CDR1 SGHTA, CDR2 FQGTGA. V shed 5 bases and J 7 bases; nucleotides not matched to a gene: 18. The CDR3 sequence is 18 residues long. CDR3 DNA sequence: TGTGCCAGCAGCCAGCTCGGGGGGGTAGCGGGAGCGGGTAATGAGCAGTTCTTC. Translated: CASSQLGGVAGAGNEQFF.

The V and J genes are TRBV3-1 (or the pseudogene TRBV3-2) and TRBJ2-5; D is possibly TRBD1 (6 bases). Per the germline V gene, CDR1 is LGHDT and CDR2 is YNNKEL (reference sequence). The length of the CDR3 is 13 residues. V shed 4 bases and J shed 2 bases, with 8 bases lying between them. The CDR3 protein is CASSRGQQETQYF. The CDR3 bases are TGTGCCAGCAGCCGCGGACAGCAAGAGACCCAGTACTTC.

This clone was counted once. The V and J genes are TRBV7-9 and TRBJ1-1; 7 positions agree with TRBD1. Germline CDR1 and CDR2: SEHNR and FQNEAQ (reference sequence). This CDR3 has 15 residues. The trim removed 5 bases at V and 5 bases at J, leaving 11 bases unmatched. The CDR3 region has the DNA TGTGCCAGCAGCCCCCCCTCAGGGGGAAAGACTGAAGCTTTCTTT. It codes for CASSPPSGGKTEAFF.

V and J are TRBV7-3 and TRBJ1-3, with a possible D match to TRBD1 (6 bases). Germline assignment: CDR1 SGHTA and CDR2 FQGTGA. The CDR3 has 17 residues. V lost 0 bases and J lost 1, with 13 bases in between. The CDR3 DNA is TGTGCCAGCAGCTTAACTGGTGGGGGCAAATCTGGAAACACCATATATTTT. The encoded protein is CASSLTGGGKSGNTIYF.